The clone carrying this T cell receptor beta chain has just one count. Using immunoSEQ multiplex PCR, the repertoire was profiled, and TCRdb retains in-frame clones only, with some absent. The sample holds thousands of clones, approximately 86% seen once. This CDR3 contains 15 residues. Germline loops: CDR1 SGHDT, CDR2 YYEEEE. Deletions cut 1 base from V and 0 bases from J, with 10 bases between. The entry originates in a study of tumor T cells in aggressive B-cell lymphoma. This clonotype was obtained from an adult with diffuse large B cell lymphoma. The chain is built from TRBV5-6 and TRBJ1-1; D gene uncertain. Sequenced material: tumor tissue. Here the CDR3 DNA reads TGTGCCAGCAGCTTGTGGCCAACAGTGAACACTGAAGCTTTCTTT. Translating it yields CASSLWPTVNTEAFF. The variable domain in full, with the rest retrieved from reference TRBV5-6 and TRBJ1-1, is DAGVTQSPTHLIKTRGQQVTLRCSPKSGHDTVSWYQQALGQGPQFIFQYYEEEERQRGNFPDRFSGHQFPNYSSELNVNALLLGDSALYLCASSLWPTVNTEAFFGQGTRLTVV.